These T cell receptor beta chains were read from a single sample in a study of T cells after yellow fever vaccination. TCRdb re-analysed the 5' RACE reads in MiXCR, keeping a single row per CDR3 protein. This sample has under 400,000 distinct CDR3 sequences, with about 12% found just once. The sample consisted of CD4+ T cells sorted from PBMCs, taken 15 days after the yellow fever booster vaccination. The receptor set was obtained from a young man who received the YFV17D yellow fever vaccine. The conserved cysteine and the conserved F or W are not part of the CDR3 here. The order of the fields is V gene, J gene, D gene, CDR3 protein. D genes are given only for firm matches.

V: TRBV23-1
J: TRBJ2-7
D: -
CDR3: ASSRPVTYEQY

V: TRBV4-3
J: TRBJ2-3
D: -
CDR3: ASSQESRGHTDTQY

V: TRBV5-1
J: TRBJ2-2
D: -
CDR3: ASRLTLAGTGELF

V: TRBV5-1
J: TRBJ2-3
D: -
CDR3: ASSLRRTTDTQY

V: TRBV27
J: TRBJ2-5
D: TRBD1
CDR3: ASRPGQYKETQY

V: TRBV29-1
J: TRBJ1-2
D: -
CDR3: SVAGRSHYGYT

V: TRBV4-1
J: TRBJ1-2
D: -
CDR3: ASSLRGGIGYGYT

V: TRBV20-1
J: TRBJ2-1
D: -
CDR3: SAPPAGYNEQF

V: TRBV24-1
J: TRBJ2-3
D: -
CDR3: ATSVTSVASTDTQY

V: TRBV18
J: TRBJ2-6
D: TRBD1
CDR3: ASSPPGQGGSSGANVLT

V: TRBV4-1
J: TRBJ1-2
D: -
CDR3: ASSQGFGGTGYT

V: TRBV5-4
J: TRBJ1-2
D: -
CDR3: ASSSGDYGYT

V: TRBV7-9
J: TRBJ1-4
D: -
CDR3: ASSPPTRLNEKLF

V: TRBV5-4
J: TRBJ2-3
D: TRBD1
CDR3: ASRDRAPDTQY

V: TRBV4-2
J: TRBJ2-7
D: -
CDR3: ASSPLLGTASYEQY

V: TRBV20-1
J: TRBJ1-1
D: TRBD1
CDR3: SARQGGSVNTEAF